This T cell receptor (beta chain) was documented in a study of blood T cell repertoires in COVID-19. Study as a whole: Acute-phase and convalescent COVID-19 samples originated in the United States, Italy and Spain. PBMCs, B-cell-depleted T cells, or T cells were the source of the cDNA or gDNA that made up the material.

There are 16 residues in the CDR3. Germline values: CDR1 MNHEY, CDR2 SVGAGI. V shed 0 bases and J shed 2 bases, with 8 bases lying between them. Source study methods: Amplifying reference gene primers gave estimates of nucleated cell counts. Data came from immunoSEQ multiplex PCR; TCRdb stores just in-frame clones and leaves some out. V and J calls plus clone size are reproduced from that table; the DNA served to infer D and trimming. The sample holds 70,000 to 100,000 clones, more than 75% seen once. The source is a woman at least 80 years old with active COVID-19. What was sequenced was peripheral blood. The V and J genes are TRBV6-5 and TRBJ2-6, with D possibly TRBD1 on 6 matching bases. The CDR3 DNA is TGTGCCAGCAGTTACTCGCCAGGGGCTGGGGCCAACGTCCTGACTTTC. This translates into CASSYSPGAGANVLTF.